This TCR beta chain was captured in a study of PD-L1 blockade in urothelial cancer. On the study more broadly: Blood analyses occurred 3 weeks (second dose) and 6 weeks post treatment start. Overall study results and limits: Prediction of better survival came from below-median pretreatment blood TCR clonality.

The assay was immunoSEQ multiplex PCR, and TCRdb's table has in-frame clones only and misses some. The sample lists about 50,000 clones, 70% to 80% occurring once. This CDR3 comprises 16 residues. Germline V gives CDR1 MNHEY, CDR2 SMNVEV (reference sequence). V lost 6 bases, J lost 5 bases, and 14 bases stayed unmatched. With respect to this clone: Its cognate antigen is unknown.

This rearrangement joins TRBV27 to TRBJ1-1, with TRBD1 matching over 8 bases. This clonotype originated in a man between 65 and 85 years old with urothelial cancer. Material: PBMCs, obtained around atezolizumab (anti-PD-L1) treatment. In DNA, the CDR3 is TGTGCCAGCAGCCAACTTACTTCAGGGGGCACGACTGAAGCTTTCTTT. Amino acids: CASSQLTSGGTTEAFF.